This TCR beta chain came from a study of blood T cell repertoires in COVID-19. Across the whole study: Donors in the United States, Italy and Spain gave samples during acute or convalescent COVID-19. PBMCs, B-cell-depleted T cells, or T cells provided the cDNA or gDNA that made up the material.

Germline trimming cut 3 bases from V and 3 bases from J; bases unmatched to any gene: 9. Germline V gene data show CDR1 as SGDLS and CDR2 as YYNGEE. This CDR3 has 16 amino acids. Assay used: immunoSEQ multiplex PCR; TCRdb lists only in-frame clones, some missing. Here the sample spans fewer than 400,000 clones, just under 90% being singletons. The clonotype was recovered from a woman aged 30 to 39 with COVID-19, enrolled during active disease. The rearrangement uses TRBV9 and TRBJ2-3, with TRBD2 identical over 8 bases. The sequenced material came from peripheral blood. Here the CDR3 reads CASSGAAGAWTDTQYF. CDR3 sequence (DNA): TGTGCCAGCAGCGGGGCAGCGGGGGCCTGGACAGATACGCAGTATTTT. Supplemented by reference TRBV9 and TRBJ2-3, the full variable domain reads DSGVTQTPKHLITATGQRVTLRCSPRSGDLSVYWYQQSLDQGLQFLIQYYNGEERAKGNILERFSAQQFPDLHSELNLSSLELGDSALYFCASSGAAGAWTDTQYFGPGTRLTVL.